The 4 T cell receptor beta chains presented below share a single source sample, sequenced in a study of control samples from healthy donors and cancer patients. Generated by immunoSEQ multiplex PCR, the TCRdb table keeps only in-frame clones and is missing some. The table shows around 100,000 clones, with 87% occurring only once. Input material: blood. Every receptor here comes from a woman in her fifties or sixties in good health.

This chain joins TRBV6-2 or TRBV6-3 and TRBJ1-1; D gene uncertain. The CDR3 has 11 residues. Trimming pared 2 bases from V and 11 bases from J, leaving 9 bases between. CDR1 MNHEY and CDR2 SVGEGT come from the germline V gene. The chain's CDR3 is CASSYRAEAFF. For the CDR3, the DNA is TGTGCCAGCAGTTACCGAGCGGAGGCTTTCTTT.

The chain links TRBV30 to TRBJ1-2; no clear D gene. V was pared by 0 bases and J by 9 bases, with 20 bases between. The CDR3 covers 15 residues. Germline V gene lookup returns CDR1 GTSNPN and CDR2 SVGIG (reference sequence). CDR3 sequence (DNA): TGTGCCTGGAGTGTACTGCAGGACGCGTCGAGCAGCTACACCTTC. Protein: CAWSVLQDASSSYTF.

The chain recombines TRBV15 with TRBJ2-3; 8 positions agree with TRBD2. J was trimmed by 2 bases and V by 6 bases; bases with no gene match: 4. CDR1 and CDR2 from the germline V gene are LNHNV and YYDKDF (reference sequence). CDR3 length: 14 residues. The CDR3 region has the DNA TGTGCCACCAGGACGGGGGGGGACACAGATACGCAGTATTTT. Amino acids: CATRTGGDTDTQYF.

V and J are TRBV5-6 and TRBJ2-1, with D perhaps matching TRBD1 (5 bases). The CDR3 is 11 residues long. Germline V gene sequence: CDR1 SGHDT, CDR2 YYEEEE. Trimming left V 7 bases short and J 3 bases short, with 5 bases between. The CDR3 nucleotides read TGTGCCAGCGACAGCTACAATGAGCAGTTCTTC. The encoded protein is CASDSYNEQFF.